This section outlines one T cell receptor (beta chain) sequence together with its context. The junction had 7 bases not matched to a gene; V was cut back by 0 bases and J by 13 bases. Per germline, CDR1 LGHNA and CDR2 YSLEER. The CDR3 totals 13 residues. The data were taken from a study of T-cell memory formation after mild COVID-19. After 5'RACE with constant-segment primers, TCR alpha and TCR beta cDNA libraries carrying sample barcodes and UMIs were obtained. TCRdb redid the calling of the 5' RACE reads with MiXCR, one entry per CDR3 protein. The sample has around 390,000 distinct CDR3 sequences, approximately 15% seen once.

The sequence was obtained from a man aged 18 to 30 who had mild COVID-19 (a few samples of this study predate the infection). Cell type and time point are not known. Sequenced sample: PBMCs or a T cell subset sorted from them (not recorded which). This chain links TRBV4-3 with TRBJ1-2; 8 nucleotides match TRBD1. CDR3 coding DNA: TGCGCCAGCAGCCAAGAGAGGACAGGGCGTATCACCTTC. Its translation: CASSQERTGRITF.